The 21 T cell receptor beta chains reported below all come from one sample, sequenced in a study of ipilimumab plus nivolumab after autologous stem cell transplantation. Sequencing used immunoSEQ multiplex PCR; TCRdb keeps in-frame clones, though not all of them. There are tens of thousands of clones in the sample; 83% occur only once, and roughly 2.2% lies in the top ten. Source: PBMCs, taken in a trial of ipilimumab plus nivolumab as post-transplant consolidation. The receptors shown here come from a male donor with diffuse large B-cell lymphoma.

The CDR3, as DNA: TGTGCCAGCAGTTTCGTAGAATCGGAGACCCAGTACTTC. This encodes CASSFVESETQYF. This rearrangement joins TRBV27 to TRBJ2-5; no definite D call. This CDR3 is built from 13 residues. CDR1 is MNHEY and CDR2 is SMNVEV in the germline V gene (reference sequence). V lost 3 bases and J lost 5, with 10 bases in between.

The chain has TRBV6-6 and TRBJ1-2, with D perhaps TRBD1 (6 bases). Germline CDR1 reads MNHNY; CDR2 reads SVGAGI (reference sequence). The CDR3 runs 14 residues. The ends were cut back, 6 bases at V and 4 bases at J, with 15 bases in the middle. CDR3 in amino acids: CASSPGGRPYGYTF. The DNA for the CDR3 is TGTGCCAGCAGCCCCGGGGGGCGCCCCTATGGCTACACCTTC.

This clone was seen only once. This chain connects TRBV6-6 to TRBJ1-5, with TRBD1 matching 7 bases. V lost 8 bases and J lost 4; bases outside the gene matches: 8. Germline V gene data show CDR1 as MNHNY and CDR2 as SVGAGI (reference sequence). This CDR3 spans 14 amino acids. The CDR3 is CASVDREDNQPQHF. The DNA of the CDR3 is TGTGCCAGCGTAGACAGGGAAGATAATCAGCCCCAGCATTTT.

The genes are TRBV19 and TRBJ2-5; D may be TRBD1 (5 bases). Between the trimmed V and J ends, which lost 2 bases and 4 bases, there was a span of 5 bases. In germline, CDR1 is LNHDA, CDR2 SQIVND (reference sequence). This CDR3 comprises 12 residues. The CDR3 here is CASSIQGETQYF. The CDR3 nucleotides are TGTGCCAGTAGTATACAGGGAGAGACCCAGTACTTC.

This clone is a singleton in its sample. The chain couples TRBV18 to TRBJ2-5; D assignment may be TRBD1 or TRBD2 (5 bases each). The CDR3 totals 13 residues. V lost 5 bases and J 4 bases, leaving 11 bases between the germline ends. Germline V gives CDR1 KGHSH, CDR2 LQKENI. For the CDR3, the DNA is TGTGCCAGCTCAGGGGGAGTGGGAGAGACCCAGTACTTC. Translation gives CASSGGVGETQYF.

This clone showed up just a few times. The V and J genes are TRBV11-2 and TRBJ1-6; no definite D call. V gave up 5 bases and J gave up 9 bases, with 20 bases separating them. Per germline, CDR1 SGHAT and CDR2 FQNNGV. The CDR3 runs to 16 residues. CDR3 in DNA: TGTGCCAGCAGCCAGCGCGAAGGACTCTGGGGTTCACCCCTCCACTTT. This codes for CASSQREGLWGSPLHF.

This sequence joins TRBV5-8 and TRBJ2-5; 10 bases match TRBD1. The CDR3 is made up of 13 amino acids. Germline loops: CDR1 SGHTS, CDR2 YDEGEE. V was pared by 4 bases and J by 4 bases, with 1 base of the junction left unmatched. The CDR3 sequence is CASSRDRGETQYF. Here the CDR3 DNA reads TGTGCCAGCAGCCGGGACAGGGGAGAGACCCAGTACTTC. Full variable domain (outside the CDR3, taken from reference TRBV5-8 and TRBJ2-5): EAGVTQSPTHLIKTRGQQATLRCSPISGHTSVYWYQQALGLGLQFLLWYDEGEERNRGNFPPRFSGRQFPNYSSELNVNALELEDSALYLCASSRDRGETQYFGPGTRLLVL.

This sequence joins TRBV2 and TRBJ2-7; D is ambiguous. From germline, CDR1 is SNHLY and CDR2 FYNNEI. This CDR3 contains 11 residues. V gave up 4 bases and J gave up 4 bases, with 5 bases separating them. The CDR3 sequence is CASSGAYEQYF. CDR3 nucleotides: TGTGCCAGCAGTGGTGCTTACGAGCAGTACTTC.

V and J are TRBV27 and TRBJ2-7, with D possibly being TRBD1 (6 bases). The CDR3 loop spans 20 amino acids. Germline V lookup: CDR1 MNHEY, CDR2 SMNVEV (reference sequence). V dropped 2 bases and J dropped 2 bases, with 28 bases sitting between them. The CDR3, as DNA: TGTGCCAGCAGTTTAAACGGCAGGGGATTAGGTGTTGGGCCGGCCTACGAGCAGTACTTC. It yields the protein CASSLNGRGLGVGPAYEQYF.

The genes are TRBV2 and TRBJ2-1; D uncertain. The V end was cut by 1 base, the J end by 4 bases, with 5 bases between. Germline V gives CDR1 SNHLY, CDR2 FYNNEI. The CDR3 loop spans 13 amino acids. CDR3: CASSEERYNEQFF. In DNA form, the CDR3 reads TGTGCCAGCAGTGAAGAGAGATACAATGAGCAGTTCTTC.

V usage is TRBV5-1 and J usage is TRBJ2-5, with D perhaps being TRBD1 or TRBD2 (7 bases each). Germline V gene data show CDR1 as SGHRS and CDR2 as YFSETQ. V lost 4 bases, J lost 2 bases, and 18 bases lay in between. The CDR3 has 16 amino acids. The CDR3 here is CASSLPAGQRQETQYF. In DNA, the CDR3 is TGCGCCAGCAGCCTGCCAGCGGGACAGAGACAAGAGACCCAGTACTTC. Full variable domain (rest looked up from reference TRBV5-1 and TRBJ2-5): KAGVTQTPRYLIKTRGQQVTLSCSPISGHRSVSWYQQTPGQGLQFLFEYFSETQRNKGNFPGRFSGRQFSNSRSEMNVSTLELGDSALYLCASSLPAGQRQETQYFGPGTRLLVL.

In this sample, this clone turned up once. The rearrangement uses TRBV7-8 and TRBJ2-7; 14 nucleotides match TRBD2. The junction had 15 bases not matched to a gene; V was cut back by 5 bases and J by 0 bases. The CDR3 length is 20 residues. Germline assignment: CDR1 SGHVS and CDR2 FQNEAQ. DNA for the CDR3: TGTGCCAGCAGCCAGGGGGGACTAGCGGGGGCCCTTGTCTCCTCCTACGAGCAGTACTTC. Its translation: CASSQGGLAGALVSSYEQYF.

The V and J genes are TRBV19 and TRBJ1-5, with D possibly matching TRBD1 (5 bases). The CDR3 length is 12 residues. Germline CDR1 is LNHDA and CDR2 is SQIVND (reference sequence). Trimming shortened V by 3 bases and J by 9 bases, and 9 bases separated the two germline ends. CDR3: CASSIEGRPQHF. The CDR3 DNA reads as TGTGCCAGTAGTATCGAGGGGAGGCCCCAGCATTTT.

The chain uses TRBV18 and TRBJ2-1; D is perhaps TRBD1 or TRBD2 (5 bases each). CDR1 and CDR2 (germline): KGHSH, LQKENI. Trimming shortened V by 2 bases and J by 8 bases, and 13 bases separated the two germline ends. The CDR3 length is 14 residues. DNA of the CDR3: TGTGCCAGCTCACCAATCGAACTAGGGGATGAGCAGTTCTTC. It encodes CASSPIELGDEQFF.

CDR3 sequence: CASSLEGFGGEKLFF. The CDR3 coding sequence is TGTGCCAGCAGTTTAGAAGGATTTGGTGGTGAAAAACTGTTTTTT. This chain links TRBV27 with TRBJ1-4; D is ambiguous. Germline loops: CDR1 MNHEY, CDR2 SMNVEV (reference sequence). Deletions cut 2 bases from V and 7 bases from J, with 14 bases between. CDR3 size: 15 residues.

The chain combines TRBV30 with TRBJ1-5; the D gene is possibly TRBD1 (5 bases). Trimming shortened V by 5 bases and J by 4 bases, and 9 bases separated the two germline ends. Germline V gives CDR1 GTSNPN, CDR2 SVGIG (reference sequence). The CDR3 is 12 residues long. In nucleotides, the CDR3 is TGTGCCTGGGAGACAGAGAATCAGCCCCAGCATTTT. Amino acids: CAWETENQPQHF.

This CDR3 is CASSRDGRGSGELFF. The CDR3 DNA is TGTGCCAGCAGCCGAGATGGCAGGGGTTCCGGGGAGCTGTTTTTT. V is TRBV6-5 and J is TRBJ2-2; D is possibly TRBD1 (6 bases). This CDR3 has 15 residues. The V end lost 6 bases, the J end lost 6 bases, and 17 bases lay between the germline ends. From germline, CDR1 is MNHEY and CDR2 SVGAGI.

The V call is TRBV11-2, the J call TRBJ1-3; D is uncertain. Deletions cut 3 bases from V and 11 bases from J, with 14 bases between. There are 13 residues in the CDR3. CDR1 and CDR2 from the germline V gene are SGHAT and FQNNGV. The CDR3 region is CASSFLVAEPIYF. CDR3 in DNA: TGTGCCAGCAGCTTCTTAGTGGCAGAACCCATATATTTT.

This clone has only a few counts. CDR3 sequence: CASSLARGGSPAMYF. The CDR3 DNA reads TGTGCCAGCAGCTTAGCCCGTGGGGGCTCCCCCGCCATGTATTTT. The J gene is TRBJ2-3, the V gene TRBV11-2; a possible D gene is TRBD1 (6 bases). CDR3 length: 15 residues. CDR1 and CDR2 from the germline V gene are SGHAT and FQNNGV. The V gene lost 1 base and the J gene lost 14 bases, with 22 bases spanning the gap.

This clone was seen a few times. This chain connects TRBV30 to TRBJ1-2; no firm D call. Per the germline V gene, CDR1 is GTSNPN and CDR2 is SVGIG (reference sequence). The CDR3 length is 10 residues. V was cut by 7 bases and J by 4 bases, with 7 bases left in between. The CDR3: CALAPYGYTF. The CDR3 DNA is TGTGCCTTGGCACCCTATGGCTACACCTTC.

The chain is built from TRBV5-4 and TRBJ1-1, with no clear D. The CDR3 is 14 residues long. Trimming left V 1 base short and J 1 base short, with 8 bases between. The germline gives CDR1 SGHNT, CDR2 YYREEE (reference sequence). CDR3 DNA sequence: TGTGCCAGCAGCTTGTTTCAGTGGAACACTGAAGCTTTCTTT. It translates to CASSLFQWNTEAFF.